Ten or more counts support the clone carrying this T cell receptor beta chain. This sample is drawn from a study of T cells in Graves' hyperthyroidism and ophthalmopathy. It was RNA transcripts that yielded the amplified TCR beta CDR3 regions. First-round RT-PCR targeting the TCR CDR3 was performed with the HTBI primer set. TCRdb analysed the multiplex PCR reads with MiXCR anew, one entry per CDR3 protein. The table records hundreds of thousands of distinct CDR3 sequences, roughly 15% of them present only once. The CDR3 length is 15 residues. Trimming stripped 8 bases from V and 1 base from J, with 15 bases between. The germline V gene encodes CDR1 LNHDA and CDR2 SQIVND (reference sequence).

Sequencing input: blood. The TCR sequence derives from a woman between 40 and 55 years old with Graves' ophthalmopathy. The chain recombines TRBV19 with TRBJ1-5; the D gene is possibly TRBD1 (5 bases). The CDR3: CASCRNTGSNQPQHF. CDR3 nucleotides: TGTGCCAGTTGTCGAAACACAGGCAGCAATCAGCCCCAGCATTTT.